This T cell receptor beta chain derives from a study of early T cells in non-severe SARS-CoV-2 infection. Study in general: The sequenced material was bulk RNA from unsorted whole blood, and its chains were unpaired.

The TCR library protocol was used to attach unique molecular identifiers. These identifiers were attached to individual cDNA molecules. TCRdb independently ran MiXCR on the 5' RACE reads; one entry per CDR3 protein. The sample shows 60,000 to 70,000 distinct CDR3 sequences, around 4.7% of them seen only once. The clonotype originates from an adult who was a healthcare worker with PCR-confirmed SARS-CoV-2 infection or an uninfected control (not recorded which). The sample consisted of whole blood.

As DNA, the CDR3 is TGTGCCAGCAGCCCAAGGAGGGGACTAGCGGGAGACGGGGAGCAGTACTTC. Its translation: CASSPRRGLAGDGEQYF. The rearrangement joins TRBV3-1 to TRBJ2-7, with 14 positions matching TRBD2. The germline V gene encodes CDR1 LGHDT and CDR2 YNNKEL (reference sequence). This CDR3 is 17 amino acids long. V dropped 4 bases and J dropped 7; count of bases not matched to a gene: 12.